A single sample gave rise to the 2 T cell receptor beta chains below, sequenced in a study of blood T cell repertoires in COVID-19. This table comes from immunoSEQ multiplex PCR, and its TCRdb copy is limited to in-frame clones, with some not included. The table shows 68,000 or so clones, with around three quarters occurring only once. The specimen was peripheral blood. Receptor source: a human donor in a cohort sampled during active COVID-19.

This chain connects TRBV27 to TRBJ2-1; tentatively, D is TRBD2 (5 bases). The germline V and J ends were trimmed by 1 base and 7 bases, with 23 bases remaining between them. The CDR3 sequence is 18 residues long. From germline, CDR1 is MNHEY and CDR2 SMNVEV (reference sequence). The CDR3 nucleotides are TGTGCCAGCAGTTTATACCTTCTCACTCGGGGAGCAAGGAATGAGCAGTTCTTC. Encoded protein: CASSLYLLTRGARNEQFF.

The table lists this clone with a count of one. The rearrangement joins TRBV7-3 to TRBJ1-1, with 9 positions matching TRBD1. The V and J ends lost 3 bases and 6 bases, in that order; junction bases with no gene match: 2. The length of the CDR3 is 13 residues. Germline values: CDR1 SGHTA, CDR2 FQGTGA. In DNA, the CDR3 is TGTGCCAGCAGCTTGGACAGGGGCTCTGAAGCTTTCTTT. This encodes CASSLDRGSEAFF.